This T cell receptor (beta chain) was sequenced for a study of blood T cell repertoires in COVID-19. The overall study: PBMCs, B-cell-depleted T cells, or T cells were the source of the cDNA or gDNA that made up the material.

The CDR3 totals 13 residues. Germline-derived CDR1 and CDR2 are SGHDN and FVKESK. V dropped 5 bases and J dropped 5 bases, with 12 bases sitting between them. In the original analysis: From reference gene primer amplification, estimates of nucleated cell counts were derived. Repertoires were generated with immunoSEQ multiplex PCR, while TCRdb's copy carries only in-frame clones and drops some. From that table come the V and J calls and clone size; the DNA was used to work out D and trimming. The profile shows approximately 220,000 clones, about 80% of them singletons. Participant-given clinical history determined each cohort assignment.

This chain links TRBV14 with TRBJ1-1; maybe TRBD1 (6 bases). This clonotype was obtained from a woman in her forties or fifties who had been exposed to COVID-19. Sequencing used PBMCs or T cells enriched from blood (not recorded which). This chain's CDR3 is CASSKGGGTEAFF. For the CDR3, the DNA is TGTGCCAGCAGCAAAGGAGGGGGAACTGAAGCTTTCTTT.